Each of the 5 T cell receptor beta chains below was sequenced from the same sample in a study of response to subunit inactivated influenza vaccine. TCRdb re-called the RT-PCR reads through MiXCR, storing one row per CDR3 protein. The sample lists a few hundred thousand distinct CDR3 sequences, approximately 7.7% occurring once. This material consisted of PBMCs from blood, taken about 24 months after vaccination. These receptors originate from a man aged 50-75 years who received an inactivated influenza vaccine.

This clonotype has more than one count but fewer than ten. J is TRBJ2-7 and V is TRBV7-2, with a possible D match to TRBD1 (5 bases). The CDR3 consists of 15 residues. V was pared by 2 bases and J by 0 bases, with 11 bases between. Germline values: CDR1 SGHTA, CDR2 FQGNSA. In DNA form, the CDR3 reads TGTGCCAGCAGCTTAATTGGGGCTAGCTCCTACGAGCAGTACTTC. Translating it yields CASSLIGASSYEQYF.

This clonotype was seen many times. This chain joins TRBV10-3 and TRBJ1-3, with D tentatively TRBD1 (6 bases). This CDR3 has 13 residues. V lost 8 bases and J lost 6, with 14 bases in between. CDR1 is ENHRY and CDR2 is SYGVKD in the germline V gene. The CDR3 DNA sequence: TGTGCCATCTCGTCGGGGGCGGAAAACACCATATATTTT. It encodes CAISSGAENTIYF.

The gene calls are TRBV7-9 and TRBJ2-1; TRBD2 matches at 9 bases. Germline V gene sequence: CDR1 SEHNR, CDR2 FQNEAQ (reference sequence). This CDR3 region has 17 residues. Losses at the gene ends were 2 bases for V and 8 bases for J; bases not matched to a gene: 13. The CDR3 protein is CASSLFVWAGGPYEQFF. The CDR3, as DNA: TGTGCCAGCAGCTTATTTGTTTGGGCGGGGGGGCCATATGAGCAGTTCTTC. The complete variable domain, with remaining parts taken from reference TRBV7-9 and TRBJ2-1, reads DTGVSQNPRHKITKRGQNVTFRCDPISEHNRLYWYRQTLGQGPEFLTYFQNEAQLEKSRLLSDRFSAERPKGSFSTLEIQRTEQGDSAMYLCASSLFVWAGGPYEQFFGPGTRLTVL.

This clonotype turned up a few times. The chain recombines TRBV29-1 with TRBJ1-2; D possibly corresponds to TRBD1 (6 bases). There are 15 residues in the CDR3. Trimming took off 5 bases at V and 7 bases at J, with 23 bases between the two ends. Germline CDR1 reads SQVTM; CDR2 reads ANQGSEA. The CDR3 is CSVSLIDRYRFGYTF. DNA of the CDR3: TGCAGCGTTTCCCTCATAGACAGGTATCGATTTGGCTACACCTTC. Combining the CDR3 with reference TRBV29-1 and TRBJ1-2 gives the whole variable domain SAVISQKPSRDICQRGTSLTIQCQVDSQVTMMFWYRQQPGQSLTLIATANQGSEATYESGFVIDKFPISRPNLTFSTLTVSNMSPEDSSIYLCSVSLIDRYRFGYTFGSGTRLTVV.

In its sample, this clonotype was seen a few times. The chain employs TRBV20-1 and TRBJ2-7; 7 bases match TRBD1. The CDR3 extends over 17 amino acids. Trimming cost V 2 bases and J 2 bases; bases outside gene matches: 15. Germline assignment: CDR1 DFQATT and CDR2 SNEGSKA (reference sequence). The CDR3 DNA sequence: TGCAGTGCTAGATTACCTCTCGGCACCGGGACAGCCTACGAGCAGTACTTC. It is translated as CSARLPLGTGTAYEQYF.